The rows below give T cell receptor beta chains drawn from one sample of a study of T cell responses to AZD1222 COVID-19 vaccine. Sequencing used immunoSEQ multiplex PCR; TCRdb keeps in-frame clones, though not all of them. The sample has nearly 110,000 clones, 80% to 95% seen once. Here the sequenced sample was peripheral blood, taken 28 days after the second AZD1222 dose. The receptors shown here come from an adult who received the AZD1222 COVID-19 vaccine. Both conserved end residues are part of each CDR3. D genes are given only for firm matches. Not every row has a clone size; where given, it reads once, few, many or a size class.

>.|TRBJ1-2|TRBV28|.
TGTGCCAGCAGTTTGGGGGGGAACAACTATGGCTACACCTTC
CASSLGGNNYGYTF
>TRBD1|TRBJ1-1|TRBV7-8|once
TGTGCCAGCAGGGGACAGGGGGCGGCCAGTGGTGAAGCTTTCTTT
CASRGQGAASGEAFF
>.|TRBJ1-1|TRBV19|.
TGTGCCAGTAGCCCCAGGGCAGGATTGACTGAAGCTTTCTTT
CASSPRAGLTEAFF
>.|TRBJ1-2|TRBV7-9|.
TGTGCCAGCAGCCCAGGCCACTCTGAGAGGTTGTATGGCTACACCTTC
CASSPGHSERLYGYTF
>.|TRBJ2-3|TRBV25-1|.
TGTGCCAGCAGACGAACAGATACGCAGTATTTT
CASRRTDTQYF
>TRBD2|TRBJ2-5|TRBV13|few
TGTGCCAGCAGCTCCGAACTAGCGGGCCAAGAGACCCAGTACTTC
CASSSELAGQETQYF
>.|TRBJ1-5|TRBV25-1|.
TGTGCCAGCGGGCGACGAGAGCCCCAGCATTTT
CASGRREPQHF
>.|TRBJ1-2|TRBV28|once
TGTGCCAGCGGCCCCAGGGGCCGAAAAGTCAGAGGCTACACCTTC
CASGPRGRKVRGYTF
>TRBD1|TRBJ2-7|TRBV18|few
TGTGCCAGCTCACCTTCCGGGACAGGGATGAAAGGCGAGCAGTACTTC
CASSPSGTGMKGEQYF
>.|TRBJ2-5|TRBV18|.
TGTGCCAGCTCGCCATCCGCCGAGACCCAGTACTTC
CASSPSAETQYF
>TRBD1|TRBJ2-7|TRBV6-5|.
TGTGCCAGCAGTTACCCCGACAGGGGGAGCTCCTACGAGCAGTACTTC
CASSYPDRGSSYEQYF
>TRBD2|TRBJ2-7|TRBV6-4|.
TGTGCCAGCACCGGGGGGCGGGAGGGCCCTTCCTACGAGCAGTACTTC
CASTGGREGPSYEQYF
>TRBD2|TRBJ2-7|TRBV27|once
TGTGCCAGCAGTTTAAAACTAGCGGGCTACGAGCAGTACTTC
CASSLKLAGYEQYF
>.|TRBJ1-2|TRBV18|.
TGTGCCAGCTCACCGGACGGAGGGACCGATGGCTACACCTTC
CASSPDGGTDGYTF
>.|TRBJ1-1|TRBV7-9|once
TGTGCCAGCAGCTTTCGTGAGAATTCGAACACTGAAGCTTTCTTT
CASSFRENSNTEAFF
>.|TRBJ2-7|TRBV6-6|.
TGTGCCAGCAGTTACTCGCAGGGCCGCTCCTACGAGCAGTACTTC
CASSYSQGRSYEQYF
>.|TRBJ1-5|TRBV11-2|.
TGTGCCAGCAGCCCCGGGACCCAGATTTGGGGAGGCAATCAGCCCCAGCATTTT
CASSPGTQIWGGNQPQHF
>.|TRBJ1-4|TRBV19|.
TGTGCCAGTACCGATTTCAGGGGAGGGGATGAAAAACTGTTTTTT
CASTDFRGGDEKLFF
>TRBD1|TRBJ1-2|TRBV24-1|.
TGTGCCACCAGTGATTCCCGCAGGGGGATTCTGAGAGGCTACACCTTC
CATSDSRRGILRGYTF
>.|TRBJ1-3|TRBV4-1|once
TGCGCCAGCAGCCAGAATTACAACTCTGGAAACACCATATATTTT
CASSQNYNSGNTIYF
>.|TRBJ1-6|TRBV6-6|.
TGTGCCAGCAGTTTCGGGCAGGGTAATTCACCCCTCCACTTT
CASSFGQGNSPLHF
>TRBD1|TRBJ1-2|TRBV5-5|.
TGTGCCAGCAGCTCGGGACAGGGGGCGATAATAGGTGGCTACACCTTC
CASSSGQGAIIGGYTF
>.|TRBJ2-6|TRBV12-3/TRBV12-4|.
TGTGCCAGCAGGCTAGCTGGGGCCAACGTCCTGACTTTC
CASRLAGANVLTF
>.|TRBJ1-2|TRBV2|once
TGTGCCAGCAGTGGCCAGACAGAAGGCTACACCTTC
CASSGQTEGYTF
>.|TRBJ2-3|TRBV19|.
TGTGCCAGTAGTATAAGGGCGCTAGCGAGCACAGATACGCAGTATTTT
CASSIRALASTDTQYF
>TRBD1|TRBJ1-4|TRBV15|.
TGTGCCACCGCGTGGGGAAGACAGGGGGCGACTAATGAAAAACTGTTTTTT
CATAWGRQGATNEKLFF
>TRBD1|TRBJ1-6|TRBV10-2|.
TGCGCCAGCACCCTTGACAGGGATAATTCACCCCTCCACTTT
CASTLDRDNSPLHF
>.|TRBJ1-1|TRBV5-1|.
TGCGCCAGCAGCTGGGACGTACCGAACACTGAAGCTTTCTTT
CASSWDVPNTEAFF
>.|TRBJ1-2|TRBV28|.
TGTGCCATCCCGGCGGGGATCGGCTATGGCTACACCTTC
CAIPAGIGYGYTF